This T cell receptor beta chain was found in a study of T cells in Graves' hyperthyroidism and ophthalmopathy (dated by TCRdb to between 2018 and 2021). As for the study more broadly: Peripheral blood samples were taken at the time of initial diagnosis, prior to any treatment. A discovery cohort of 95 to 100 patients, roughly 43 with Graves' ophthalmopathy and about 58 with stable Graves' hyperthyroidism, was used to find distinguishing TCR V-J signatures. Whether ophthalmopathy could be predicted prospectively was tested in an independent validation cohort made up of some 20 hyperthyroidism patients plus 17 patients who later progressed to ophthalmopathy. For training and testing, the 100 or so patients in the discovery cohort were randomly divided in a 7:3 ratio. The study also compared thyroid tissue and blood T-cell repertoires from roughly 6 Graves' hyperthyroidism patients. Following sampling, methimazole starting at 30 mg daily was given to hyperthyroidism patients, and high-dose intravenous methylprednisolone was given to ophthalmopathy patients. TCR Vbeta CDR3 sequencing of roughly 140 peripheral blood samples (approximately 44 ophthalmopathy, around 80 hyperthyroidism and about 17 progressor patients) is reported in the paper.

What the work shows at the level of the full study, not this receptor alone: Sample size was not statistically predetermined, and investigators were not blinded to group allocation. In validation, progression to ophthalmopathy was predicted by the model with 55% to 71% sensitivity and approximately 78% specificity, a median of roughly 6.4 months before onset. Ophthalmopathy was separated from stable hyperthyroidism by a 13 V-J signature model, with over 85% sensitivity and approximately 81% specificity obtained in cross-validation and 80%/75% obtained in testing. Blood samples also contained most of the expanded thyroid clonotypes (frequency above 0.001), which suggests that blood repertoires may reflect thyroid immune responses.

The TCR beta CDR3 regions were amplified from RNA transcripts. For the first round of RT-PCR on the TCR CDR3, the HTBI primer set was used together with the Qiagen OneStep RT-PCR kit. Libraries were constructed in a second round of multiplex PCR, after which size selection and purification were carried out. Sequencing of the libraries was done on an Illumina HiSeq2000 using paired-end 100 bp reads. For the original study's pipeline: SOAPnuke was used to process the raw data, with reads discarded if the reads contained adapters or uncalled bases, had a mean Phred below 15, or lacked an exact constant-primer or identifier match. High-quality paired reads were merged using COPE v1.2.5, and each unique nucleotide sequence was defined as a clonotype. MiTCR v1.1 was used to align the clonotypes against IMGT TRBV, TRBD and TRBJ reference segments. The analysis was restricted to V-J combinations with a frequency above 0.0001, which together covered around 99% of the repertoires. A TCS score was defined as the ratio between F50 (clonal expansion) and ExV (chaos), using BLOSUM62-based TCRdist between CDR3 peptides within each V-J. Welch's t-statistics and random forest reduced 500 to 650 V-J features to 10 to 15, which were used in a naive Bayes classifier (R e1071). Clones were called with MiXCR by TCRdb after fastp trimmed the public reads at Q25, and only in-frame beta chains were retained. For every CDR3 protein sequence, its rows merge into one entry that carries the most common genes and DNA. The V and J calls reflect TCRdb's pipeline rather than the authors' work. The sample table lists around 380,000 distinct CDR3 sequences, around an eighth of them with a count of one. The ten largest account for more than 20% of the sample.

V is reduced by 5 bases and J by 0 bases, leaving a spacing of 10 bases between them. The germline V gene (reference sequence) yields DFQATT for CDR1 and SNEGSKA for CDR2. The CDR3 runs 13 amino acids, cysteine and phenylalanine included. The CDR3 DNA has 39 bases and is translated from base 1. Hyperthyroidism patients were newly diagnosed, with disease duration under 2 months, and aged 18 to 65 years. Any patient with an uncontrolled infection, another autoimmune disease, pregnancy or lactation was excluded. Diagnoses were based on clinical symptoms, serum thyroxine and TRAb, thyroid ultrasound and orbital computed tomography. For progressor patients, blood was drawn at the first diagnosis of hyperthyroidism, before any ophthalmopathy symptoms had appeared. PBMCs were isolated from approximately 10 ml of fresh peripheral blood by Ficoll-Paque density gradient centrifugation. Progressor patients were defined as those initially diagnosed with Graves' hyperthyroidism in whom ophthalmopathy developed during follow-up. Trizol reagent was used to extract total RNA, and RNA quality was then checked on an Agilent 2100 Bioanalyzer.

The sample holds a few counts of this clonotype. It lacks a known antigen. No much larger clone is present one base from it, and per-base qualities are unavailable. This TCR was sampled from a man younger than 45 with Graves' hyperthyroidism that later progressed to Graves' ophthalmopathy. Sequencing was carried out using blood. This sequence uses TRBV20-1 and TRBJ1-1, with TRBD1 perhaps the D gene, on 5 matching bases. The CDR3 in this case is CSALDMLNTEAFF. Read as DNA, the sequence is TGCAGTGCTTTGGACATGCTGAACACTGAAGCTTTCTTT.